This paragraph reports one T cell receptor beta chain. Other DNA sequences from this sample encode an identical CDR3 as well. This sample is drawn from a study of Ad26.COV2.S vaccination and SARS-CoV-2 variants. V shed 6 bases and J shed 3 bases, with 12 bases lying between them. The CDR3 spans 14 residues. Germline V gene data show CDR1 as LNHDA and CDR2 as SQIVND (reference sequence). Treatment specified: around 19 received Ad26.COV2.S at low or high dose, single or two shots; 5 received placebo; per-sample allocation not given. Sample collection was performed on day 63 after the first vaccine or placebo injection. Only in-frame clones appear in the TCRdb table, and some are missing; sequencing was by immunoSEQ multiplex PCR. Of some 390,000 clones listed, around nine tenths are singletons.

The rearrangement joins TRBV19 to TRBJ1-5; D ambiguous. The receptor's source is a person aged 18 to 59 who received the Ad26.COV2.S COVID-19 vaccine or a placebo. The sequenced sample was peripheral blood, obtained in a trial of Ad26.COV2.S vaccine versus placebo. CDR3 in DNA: TGTGCCAGTAGCAGGACGGGAGACAATCAGCCCCAGCATTTT. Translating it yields CASSRTGDNQPQHF.